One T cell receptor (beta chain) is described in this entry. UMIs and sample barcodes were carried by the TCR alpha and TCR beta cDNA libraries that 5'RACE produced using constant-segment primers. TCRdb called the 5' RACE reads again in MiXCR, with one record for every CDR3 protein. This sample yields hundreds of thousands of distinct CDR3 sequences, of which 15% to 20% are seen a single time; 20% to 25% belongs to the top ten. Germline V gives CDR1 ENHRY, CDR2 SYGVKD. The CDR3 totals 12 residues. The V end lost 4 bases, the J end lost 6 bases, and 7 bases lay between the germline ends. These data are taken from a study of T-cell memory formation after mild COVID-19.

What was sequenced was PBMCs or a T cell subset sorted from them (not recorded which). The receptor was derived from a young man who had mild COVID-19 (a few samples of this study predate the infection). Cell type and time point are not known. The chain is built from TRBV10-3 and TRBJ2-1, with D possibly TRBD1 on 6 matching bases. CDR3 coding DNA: TGTGCCATCAGTGGGACAGTCAATGAGCAGTTCTTC. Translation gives CAISGTVNEQFF.